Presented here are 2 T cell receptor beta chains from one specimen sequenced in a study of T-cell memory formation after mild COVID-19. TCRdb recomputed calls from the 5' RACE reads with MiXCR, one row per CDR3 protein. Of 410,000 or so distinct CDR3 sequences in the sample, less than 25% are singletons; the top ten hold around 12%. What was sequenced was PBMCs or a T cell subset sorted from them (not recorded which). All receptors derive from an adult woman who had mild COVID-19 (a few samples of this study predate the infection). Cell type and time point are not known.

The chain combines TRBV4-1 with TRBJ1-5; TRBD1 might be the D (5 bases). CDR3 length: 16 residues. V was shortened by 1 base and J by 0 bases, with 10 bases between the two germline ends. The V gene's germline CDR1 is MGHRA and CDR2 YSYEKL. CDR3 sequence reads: CASSQVGGYSNQPQHF. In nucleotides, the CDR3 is TGCGCCAGCAGCCAAGTGGGGGGGTATAGCAATCAGCCCCAGCATTTT.

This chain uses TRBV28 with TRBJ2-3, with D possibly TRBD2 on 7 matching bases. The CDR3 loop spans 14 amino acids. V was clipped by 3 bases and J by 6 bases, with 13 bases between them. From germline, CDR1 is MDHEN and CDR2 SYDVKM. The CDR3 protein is CASSLRGRGDTQYF. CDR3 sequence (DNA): TGTGCCAGCAGTTTGAGAGGGAGGGGGGATACGCAGTATTTT.